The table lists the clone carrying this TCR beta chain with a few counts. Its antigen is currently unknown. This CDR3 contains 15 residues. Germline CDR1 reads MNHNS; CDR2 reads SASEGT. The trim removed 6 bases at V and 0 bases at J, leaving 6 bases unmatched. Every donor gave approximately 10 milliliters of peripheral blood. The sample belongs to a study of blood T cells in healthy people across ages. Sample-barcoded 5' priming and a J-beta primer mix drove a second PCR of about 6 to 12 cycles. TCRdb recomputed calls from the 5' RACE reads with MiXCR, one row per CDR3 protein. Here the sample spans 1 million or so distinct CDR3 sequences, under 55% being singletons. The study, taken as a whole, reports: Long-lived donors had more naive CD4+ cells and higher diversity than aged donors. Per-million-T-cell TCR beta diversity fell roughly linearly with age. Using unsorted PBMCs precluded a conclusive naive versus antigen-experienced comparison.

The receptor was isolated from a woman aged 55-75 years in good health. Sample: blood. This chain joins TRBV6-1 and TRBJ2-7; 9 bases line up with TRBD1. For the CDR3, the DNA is TGTGCCAGCAGCCCCCGACAGGGGGACTCCTACGAGCAGTACTTC. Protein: CASSPRQGDSYEQYF.